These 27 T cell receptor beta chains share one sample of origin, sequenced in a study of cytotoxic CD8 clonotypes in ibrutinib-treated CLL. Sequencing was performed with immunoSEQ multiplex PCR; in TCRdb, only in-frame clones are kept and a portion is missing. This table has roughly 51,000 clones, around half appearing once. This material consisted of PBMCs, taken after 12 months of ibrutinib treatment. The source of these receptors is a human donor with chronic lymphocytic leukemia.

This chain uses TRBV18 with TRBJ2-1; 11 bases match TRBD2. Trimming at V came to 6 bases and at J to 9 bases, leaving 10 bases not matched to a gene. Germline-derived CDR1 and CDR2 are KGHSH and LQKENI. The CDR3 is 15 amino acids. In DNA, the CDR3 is TGTGCCAGCTCCCCCCGGGGCCTAGCGGGGGGTGAGCAGTTCTTC. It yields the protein CASSPRGLAGGEQFF.

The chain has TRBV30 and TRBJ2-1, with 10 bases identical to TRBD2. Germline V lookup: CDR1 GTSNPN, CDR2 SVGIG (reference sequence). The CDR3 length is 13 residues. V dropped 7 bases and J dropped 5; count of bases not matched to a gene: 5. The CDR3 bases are TGTGCCTTAGAGCGGGAGGGAAACAATGAGCAGTTCTTC. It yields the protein CALEREGNNEQFF.

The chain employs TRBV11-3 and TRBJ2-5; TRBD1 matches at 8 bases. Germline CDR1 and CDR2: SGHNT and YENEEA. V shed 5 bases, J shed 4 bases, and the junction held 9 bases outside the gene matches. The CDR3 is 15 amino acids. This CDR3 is CASSPGTGPGETQYF. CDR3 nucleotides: TGTGCCAGCAGCCCCGGGACAGGTCCAGGAGAGACCCAGTACTTC.

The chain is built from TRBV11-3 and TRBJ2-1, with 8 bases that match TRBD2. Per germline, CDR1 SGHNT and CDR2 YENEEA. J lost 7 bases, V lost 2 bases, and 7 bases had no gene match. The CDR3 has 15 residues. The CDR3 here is CASSLSGGLRNEQFF. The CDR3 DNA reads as TGTGCCAGCAGCTTAAGCGGGGGACTTCGGAATGAGCAGTTCTTC.

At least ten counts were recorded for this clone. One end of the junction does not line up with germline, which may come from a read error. CDR3 bases: TGTGCTAGCAGTTCCGGGACAGGGTACTCACCCCTCCACTTT. Translation gives CASSSGTGYSPLHF. V gene TRBV7-7 combines with J gene TRBJ1-6, with 9 bases that match TRBD1. CDR1 and CDR2 from the germline V gene are SSHAT and FNYEAQ (reference sequence). The CDR3 is 14 residues long.

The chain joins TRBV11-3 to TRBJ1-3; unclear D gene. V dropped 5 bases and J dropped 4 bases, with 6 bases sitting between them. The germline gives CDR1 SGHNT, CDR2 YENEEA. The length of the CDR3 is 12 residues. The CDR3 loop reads CASSSVGNTIYF. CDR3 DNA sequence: TGTGCCAGCAGCAGCGTCGGAAACACCATATATTTT.

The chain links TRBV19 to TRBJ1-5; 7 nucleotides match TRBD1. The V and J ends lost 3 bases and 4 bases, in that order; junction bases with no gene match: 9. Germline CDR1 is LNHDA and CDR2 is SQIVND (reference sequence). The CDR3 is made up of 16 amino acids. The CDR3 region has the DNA TGTGCCAGTAGTATTCGACCGGGACAGCCTAATCAGCCCCAGCATTTT. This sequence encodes CASSIRPGQPNQPQHF.

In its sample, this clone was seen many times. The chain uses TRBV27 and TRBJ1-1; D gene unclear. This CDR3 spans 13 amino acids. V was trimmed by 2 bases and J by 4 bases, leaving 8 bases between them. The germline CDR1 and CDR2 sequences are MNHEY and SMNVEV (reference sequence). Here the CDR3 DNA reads TGTGCCAGCAGTTTAGACGTGGGCACTGAAGCTTTCTTT. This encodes CASSLDVGTEAFF.

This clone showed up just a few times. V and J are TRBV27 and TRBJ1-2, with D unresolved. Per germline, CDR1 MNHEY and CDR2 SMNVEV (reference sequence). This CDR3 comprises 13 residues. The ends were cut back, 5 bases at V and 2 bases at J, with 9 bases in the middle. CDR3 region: CASSVALNYGYTF. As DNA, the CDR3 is TGTGCCAGCAGTGTGGCCCTAAACTATGGCTACACCTTC.

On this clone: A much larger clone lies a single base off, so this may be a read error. CDR3 residues: CASSAGTGNTEAFF. CDR3 coding DNA: TGCGCCAGCAGCGCCGGGACAGGGAACACTGAAGCTTTCTTT. The rearrangement joins TRBV5-1 to TRBJ1-1, with 8 bases aligning to TRBD1. This CDR3 comprises 14 residues. Trimming cost V 4 bases and J 1 base; bases outside gene matches: 3. Germline assignment: CDR1 SGHRS and CDR2 YFSETQ.

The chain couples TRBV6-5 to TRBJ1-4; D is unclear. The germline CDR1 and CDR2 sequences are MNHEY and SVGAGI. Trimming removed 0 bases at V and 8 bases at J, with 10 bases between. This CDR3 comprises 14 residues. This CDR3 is CASSYSRRTEKLFF. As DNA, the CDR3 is TGTGCCAGCAGTTACTCCCGACGTACCGAAAAACTGTTTTTT.

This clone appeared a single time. In DNA, the CDR3 is TGCAGCGTGAGAACCCAGGGCTCCTACGAGCAGTACTTC. It translates to CSVRTQGSYEQYF. The V call is TRBV29-1, the J call TRBJ2-7, with D possibly matching TRBD1 (5 bases). V lost 6 bases and J 0 bases, leaving 12 bases between the germline ends. The CDR3 consists of 13 residues. Germline V gives CDR1 SQVTM, CDR2 ANQGSEA.

The CDR3 DNA sequence: TGTGCCAGCAGTGTACAGGGGTCGCAGTACTTC. Its protein is CASSVQGSQYF. V gene TRBV6-1 combines with J gene TRBJ2-7; 7 nucleotides agree with TRBD1. CDR1 and CDR2 from the germline V gene are MNHNS and SASEGT. There are 11 residues in the CDR3. J lost 9 bases, V lost 4 bases, and 3 bases had no gene match.

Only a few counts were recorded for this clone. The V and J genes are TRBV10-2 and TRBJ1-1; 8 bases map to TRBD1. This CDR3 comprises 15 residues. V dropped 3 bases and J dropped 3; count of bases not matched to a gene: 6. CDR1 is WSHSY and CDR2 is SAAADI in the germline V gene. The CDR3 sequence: CASSDQGAAYTEAFF. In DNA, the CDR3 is TGCGCCAGCAGTGACCAGGGGGCGGCGTACACTGAAGCTTTCTTT.

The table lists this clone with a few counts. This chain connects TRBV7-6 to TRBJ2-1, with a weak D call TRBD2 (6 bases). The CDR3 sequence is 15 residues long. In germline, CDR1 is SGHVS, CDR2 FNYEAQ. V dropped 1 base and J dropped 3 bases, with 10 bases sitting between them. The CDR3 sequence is CASSLVDSGYNEQFF. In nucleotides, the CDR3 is TGTGCCAGCAGCTTAGTGGATAGCGGCTACAATGAGCAGTTCTTC.

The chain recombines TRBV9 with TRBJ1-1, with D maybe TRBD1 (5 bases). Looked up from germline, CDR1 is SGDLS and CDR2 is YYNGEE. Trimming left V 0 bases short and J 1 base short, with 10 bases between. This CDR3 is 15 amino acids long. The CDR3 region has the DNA TGTGCCAGCAGCGTAGCACCGGGGGGGAACACTGAAGCTTTCTTT. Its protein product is CASSVAPGGNTEAFF.

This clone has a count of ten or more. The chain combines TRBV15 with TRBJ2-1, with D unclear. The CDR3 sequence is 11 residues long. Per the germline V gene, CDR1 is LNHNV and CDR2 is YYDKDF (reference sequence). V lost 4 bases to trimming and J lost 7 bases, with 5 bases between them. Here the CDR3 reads CATSTMNEQFF. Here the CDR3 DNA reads TGTGCCACCAGCACAATGAATGAGCAGTTCTTC. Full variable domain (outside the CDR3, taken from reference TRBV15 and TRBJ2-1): DAMVIQNPRYQVTQFGKPVTLSCSQTLNHNVMYWYQQKSSQAPKLLFHYYDKDFNNEADTPDNFQSRRPNTSFCFLDIRSPGLGDTAMYLCATSTMNEQFFGPGTRLTVL.

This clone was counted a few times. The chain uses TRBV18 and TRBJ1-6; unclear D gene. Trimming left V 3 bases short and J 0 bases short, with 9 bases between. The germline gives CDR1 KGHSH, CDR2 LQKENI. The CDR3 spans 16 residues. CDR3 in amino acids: CASSPVGSSYNSPLHF. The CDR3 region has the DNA TGTGCCAGCTCACCTGTGGGGAGCTCCTATAATTCACCCCTCCACTTT.

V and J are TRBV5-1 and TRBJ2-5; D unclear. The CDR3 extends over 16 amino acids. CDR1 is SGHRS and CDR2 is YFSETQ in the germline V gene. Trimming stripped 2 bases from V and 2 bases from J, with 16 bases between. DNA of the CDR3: TGCGCCAGCAGCTTTATATCCGAGTTAGAGCAAGAGACCCAGTACTTC. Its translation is CASSFISELEQETQYF.

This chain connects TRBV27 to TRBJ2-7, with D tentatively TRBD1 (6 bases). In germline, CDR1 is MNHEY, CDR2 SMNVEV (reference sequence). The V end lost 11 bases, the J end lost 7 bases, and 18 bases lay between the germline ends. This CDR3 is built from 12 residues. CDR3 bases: TGTGCCGCAAACAGCGCAAGGGGGGAGCAGTACTTC. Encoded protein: CAANSARGEQYF.

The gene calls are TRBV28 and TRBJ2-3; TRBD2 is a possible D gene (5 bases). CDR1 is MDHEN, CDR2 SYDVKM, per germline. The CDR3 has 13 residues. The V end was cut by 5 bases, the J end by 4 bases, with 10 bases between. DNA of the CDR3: TGTGCCAGCAGTACGGACTTTTCAGATACGCAGTATTTT. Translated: CASSTDFSDTQYF. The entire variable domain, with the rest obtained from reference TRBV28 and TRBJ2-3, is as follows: DVKVTQSSRYLVKRTGEKVFLECVQDMDHENMFWYRQDPGLGLRLIYFSYDVKMKEKGDIPEGYSVSREKKERFSLILESASTNQTSMYLCASSTDFSDTQYFGPGTRLTVL.

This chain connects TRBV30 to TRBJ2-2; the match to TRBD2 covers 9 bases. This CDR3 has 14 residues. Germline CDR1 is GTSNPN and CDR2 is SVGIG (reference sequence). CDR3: CVYRAGGHAGELFF. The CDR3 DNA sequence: TGTGTCTACCGGGCGGGAGGGCACGCCGGGGAGCTGTTTTTT.

CDR3 amino acids: CASSQTSGRSDTQYF. CDR3 bases: TGCGCCAGCAGCCAAACTAGCGGGAGGTCAGATACGCAGTATTTT. V usage is TRBV4-1 and J usage is TRBJ2-3; 12 nucleotides line up with TRBD2. CDR1 and CDR2 from the germline V gene are MGHRA and YSYEKL. Trimming cost V 2 bases and J 4 bases; bases outside gene matches: 1. This CDR3 is built from 15 residues.

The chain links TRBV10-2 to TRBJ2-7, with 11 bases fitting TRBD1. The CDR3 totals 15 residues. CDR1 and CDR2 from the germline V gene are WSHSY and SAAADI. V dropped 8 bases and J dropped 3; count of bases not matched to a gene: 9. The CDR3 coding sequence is TGCGCCAGCGAAGGTCAGGGGACAGGGGGCTACGAGCAGTACTTC. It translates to CASEGQGTGGYEQYF.

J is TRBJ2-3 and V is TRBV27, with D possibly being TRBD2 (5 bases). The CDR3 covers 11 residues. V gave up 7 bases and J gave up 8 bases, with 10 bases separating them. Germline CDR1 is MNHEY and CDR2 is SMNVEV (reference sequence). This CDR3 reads CASMGRATQYF. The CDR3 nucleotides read TGTGCCAGCATGGGGAGAGCTACGCAGTATTTT.

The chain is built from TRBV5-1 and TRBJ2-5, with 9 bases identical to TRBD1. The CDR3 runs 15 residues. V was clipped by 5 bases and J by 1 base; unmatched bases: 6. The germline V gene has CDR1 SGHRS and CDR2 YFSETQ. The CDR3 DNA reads TGCGCCAGCAGGGCCGGGACAGGGTTCCAAGAGACCCAGTACTTC. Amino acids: CASRAGTGFQETQYF.

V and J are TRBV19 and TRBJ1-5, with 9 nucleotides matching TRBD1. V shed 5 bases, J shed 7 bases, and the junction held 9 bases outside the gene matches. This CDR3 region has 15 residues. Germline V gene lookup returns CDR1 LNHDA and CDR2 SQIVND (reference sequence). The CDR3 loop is CASSRRGQGKQPQHF. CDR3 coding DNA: TGTGCCAGTAGTCGGCGGGGACAGGGTAAGCAGCCCCAGCATTTT.